The 3 T cell receptor beta chains listed next were all sequenced from one sample in a study of shared clonotypes between healthy human individuals. Profiling relied on immunoSEQ multiplex PCR, and the TCRdb table lists in-frame clones only, not all of them. The table lists 2 million to 2.5 million clones, approximately 96% of them singletons. The sample comprised naive CD4+ T cells sorted from blood. Subset here: CD45RA+ positively selected. Every receptor here comes from a man in his late teens or twenties in good health.

The V call is TRBV20-1, the J call TRBJ1-6, with D uncertain. CDR1 and CDR2 from the germline V gene are DFQATT and SNEGSKA (reference sequence). V was cut by 5 bases and J by 8 bases, with 7 bases left in between. The CDR3 is 11 residues long. The DNA of the CDR3 is TGCAGTGCTCACTGCTATTCACCCCTCCACTTT. Protein: CSAHCYSPLHF.

The chain has TRBV29-1 and TRBJ2-3; TRBD1 agrees at 9 bases. The germline gives CDR1 SQVTM, CDR2 ANQGSEA. The trim removed 7 bases at V and 1 base at J, leaving 3 bases unmatched. The length of the CDR3 is 13 residues. The CDR3 coding sequence is TGCAGCGCCAGGACAGGGGGCACAGATACGCAGTATTTT. Translating gives CSARTGGTDTQYF.

The J gene is TRBJ1-5, the V gene TRBV19; D is unresolved. Trimming pared 4 bases from V and 3 bases from J, leaving 7 bases between. The CDR3 covers 13 residues. Germline CDR1 and CDR2: LNHDA and SQIVND (reference sequence). CDR3 bases: TGTGCCAGTAGTAAGGACCCCAATCAGCCCCAGCATTTT. Translated, it gives CASSKDPNQPQHF.